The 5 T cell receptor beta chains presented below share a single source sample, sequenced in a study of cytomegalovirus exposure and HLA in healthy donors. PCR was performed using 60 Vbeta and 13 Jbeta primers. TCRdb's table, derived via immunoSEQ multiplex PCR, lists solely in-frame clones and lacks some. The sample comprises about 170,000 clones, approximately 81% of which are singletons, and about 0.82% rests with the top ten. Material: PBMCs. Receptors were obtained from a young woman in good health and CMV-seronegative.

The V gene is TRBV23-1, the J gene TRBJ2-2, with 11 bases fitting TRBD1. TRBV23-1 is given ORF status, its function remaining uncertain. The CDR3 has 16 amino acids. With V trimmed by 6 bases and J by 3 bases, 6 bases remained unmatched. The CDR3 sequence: CASRGWDRGDTGELFF. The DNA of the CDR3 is TGCGCCAGCAGAGGATGGGACAGGGGGGACACCGGGGAGCTGTTTTTT.

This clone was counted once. CDR3 bases: TGCGCCAGCAGCTTGCAGGGGGACAGAGATAACTATGGCTACACCTTC. It is translated as CASSLQGDRDNYGYTF. The rearrangement links TRBV5-1 to TRBJ1-2, with TRBD1 matching over 7 bases. The CDR3 runs 16 residues. Looked up from germline, CDR1 is SGHRS and CDR2 is YFSETQ. V trimming: 1 base; J trimming: 1 base; junction bases outside the gene matches: 7.

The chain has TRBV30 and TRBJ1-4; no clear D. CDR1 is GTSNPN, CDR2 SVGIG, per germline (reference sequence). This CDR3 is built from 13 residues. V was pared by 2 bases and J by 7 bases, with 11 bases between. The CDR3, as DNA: TGTGCCTGGAGTTGGGAGGGATCTGAAAAACTGTTTTTT. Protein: CAWSWEGSEKLFF.

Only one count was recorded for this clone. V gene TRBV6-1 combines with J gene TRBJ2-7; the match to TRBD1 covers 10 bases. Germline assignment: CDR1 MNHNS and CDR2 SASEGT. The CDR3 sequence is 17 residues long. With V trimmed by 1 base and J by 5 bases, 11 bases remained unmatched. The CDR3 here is CASSEVAGTGDFHEQYF. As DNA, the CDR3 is TGTGCCAGCAGTGAAGTGGCCGGGACAGGGGATTTCCACGAGCAGTACTTC.

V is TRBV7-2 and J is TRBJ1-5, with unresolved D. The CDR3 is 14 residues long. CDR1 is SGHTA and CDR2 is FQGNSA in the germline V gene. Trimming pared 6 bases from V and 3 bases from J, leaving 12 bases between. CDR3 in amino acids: CASSSRHPNQPQHF. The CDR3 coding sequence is TGTGCCAGCAGTTCACGACACCCCAATCAGCCCCAGCATTTT. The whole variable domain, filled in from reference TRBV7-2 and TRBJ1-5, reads GAGVSQSPSNKVTEKGKDVELRCDPISGHTALYWYRQSLGQGLEFLIYFQGNSAPDKSGLPSDRFSAERTGGSVSTLTIQRTQQEDSAVYLCASSSRHPNQPQHFGDGTRLSIL.